This T cell receptor (beta chain) stems from a study of beta chain features in type 1 diabetes (dated by TCRdb to the late 2010s). A note on the overall study: Mean age, gender distribution, total cell number and subset yield did not differ between patients and healthy donors. A total of 90 million to 140 million sorted cells were examined across all samples, and RNA yield correlated strongly with the number of cells per subset. The study compared the TCRB repertoires of sorted circulating CD4+ T cell subsets in recently diagnosed type 1 diabetes patients with those in matched healthy donors. Whereas all 28 donors provided naive and central memory subsets, regulatory and stem cell-like memory subsets were isolated from just 8 patients and about 8 healthy donors.

From each donor, a single peripheral blood sample of about 100 mL on average was drawn into heparinised tubes. A BD FACSAria II was used to sort naive, central memory, regulatory and stem cell-like memory CD4+ T cells with a panel that included CD45RO, CCR7, CD25, CD127, CD95 and CD27. Every sorted population had a purity above 98%. PBMCs were separated immediately by Lymphoprep density gradient centrifugation and were stained directly, without being cultured. So that batch effects would be minimized, each experiment stained and sorted samples in pairs, pairing one healthy donor with one patient. On this clone: It lacks a known antigen. Base qualities are not at hand, and no much larger clone is one base apart.

All of the isolated RNA was reverse transcribed with the High Capacity cDNA Reverse Transcription Kit, so expressed TCRB transcripts were sequenced. Naive, central memory and regulatory T cell samples underwent deep immunoSEQ sequencing, averaging about 3.3 million total reads per sample. Sorted cells were lysed in RLT buffer and RNA was extracted with DNase-treated RNeasy Micro or Mini kits, depending on cell number. Each cell subset was processed separately to prevent cross-contamination, with patient and healthy donor samples processed together. Using the immunoSEQ multiplex PCR, TCRB sequences were amplified from cDNA into 87-bp fragments spanning the CDR3 region. The amplicons were sequenced using the Illumina HiSeq platform. Regarding the original processing steps: PCR bias was corrected computationally using synthetic template baselines, and reads within Hamming distance 2 were collapsed, with unmergeable singletons discarded. Reads were aligned to IMGT to assign V, D and J genes, CDR3 length, and insertions or deletions at six rearrangement sites. Within each subset, clonotype counts were normalized to sorted cell number, after which true diversity and Gini coefficients were computed with the tcR R package. The overlap coefficient, calculated on TCRB nucleotide sequences, was used to measure repertoire sharing. As a proxy for the pre-selection repertoire, out-of-frame TCRB sequences from naive cells were analyzed. Drawn from immuneACCESS, this table holds only the in-frame rearrangements with V and J called that TCRdb kept. Clones are partly lost; checked studies trace under half to an unresolved V gene and leave the rest unexplained. V and J calls plus clone size are reproduced from that table; the DNA served to infer D and trimming. Present in this sample are around 330,000 clones, approximately 10% of which were seen just once. The leading ten clones occupy around 0.015% of the sample.

Broad study findings and their caveats: Because small numbers of individuals were included in the HLA sub-analyses, any influence of HLA type on TCRB rearrangement was left unresolved. Fewer insertions and more nucleotide deletions at VDJ recombination sites were observed in patients with type 1 diabetes, implying thymic rearrangement abnormalities. Because cDNA rather than genomic DNA was sequenced, highly expressing activated cells could have been over-represented, although no difference in activation and CD3 levels was found between groups. Naive, central memory and regulatory TCRB repertoires appeared more similar among patients than among healthy donors. In all four CD4+ subsets, TCRB CDR3 length was moderately but significantly shorter in type 1 diabetes patients. PCR may preferentially amplify shorter templates, but because patient and control samples were amplified and corrected together, any resulting skew would affect both groups equally.

The sequencing input was naive CD4+ T cells from blood. The sample's cell subset or site label is to be understood as: true naive CD4+ T cells. The TCR comes from a woman aged 30 to 39 in good health.

The CDR3 protein is CASMRDVTDTQYF. The bases read TGTGCCAGCATGCGGGACGTTACAGATACGCAGTATTTT. The chain is assembled from TRBV2 and TRBJ2-3; D gene: possibly TRBD2, on 6 matching bases. The V and J ends are trimmed by 7 bases and 3 bases, leaving 11 bases between them. From its cysteine to its phenylalanine, the CDR3 spans 13 amino acids. Here the CDR3 DNA is all that survives: 39 bases in frame from base 1. Per the germline V gene, SNHLY is the CDR1 and FYNNEI is the CDR2.